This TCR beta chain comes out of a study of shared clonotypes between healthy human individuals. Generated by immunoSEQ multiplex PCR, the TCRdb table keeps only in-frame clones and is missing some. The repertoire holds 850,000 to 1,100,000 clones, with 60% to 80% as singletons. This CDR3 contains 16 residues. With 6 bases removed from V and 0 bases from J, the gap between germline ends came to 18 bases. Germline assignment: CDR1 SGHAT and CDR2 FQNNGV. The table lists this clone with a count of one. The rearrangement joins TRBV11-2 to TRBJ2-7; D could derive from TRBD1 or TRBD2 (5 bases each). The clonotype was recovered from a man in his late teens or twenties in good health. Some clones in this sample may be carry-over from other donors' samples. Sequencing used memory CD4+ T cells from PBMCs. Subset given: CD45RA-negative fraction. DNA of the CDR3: TGTGCCAGCAGGTCAGTCCGGGGCAGCCACTCCTACGAGCAGTACTTC. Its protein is CASRSVRGSHSYEQYF.